Listed here are 31 T cell receptor beta chains from one sample, sequenced in a study of cytomegalovirus exposure and HLA in healthy donors. Assay used: immunoSEQ multiplex PCR; TCRdb lists only in-frame clones, some missing. The sample has fewer than 150,000 clones; approximately 82% are singletons. Sample: PBMCs. All receptors come from a man aged 30-40 years in good health and CMV-seropositive.

The chain combines TRBV5-1 with TRBJ1-5; D gene ambiguous. The ends were cut back, 5 bases at V and 2 bases at J, with 14 bases in the middle. The CDR3 has 15 residues. The germline CDR1 and CDR2 sequences are SGHRS and YFSETQ. The CDR3: CASSPGEGGNQPQHF. The CDR3 DNA sequence: TGCGCCAGCAGTCCTGGGGAGGGTGGCAATCAGCCCCAGCATTTT.

This clone was detected a few times. The chain is built from TRBV5-1 and TRBJ2-5; D possibly corresponds to TRBD1 (5 bases). Germline loops: CDR1 SGHRS, CDR2 YFSETQ. V lost 0 bases and J lost 3, with 12 bases in between. The CDR3 consists of 15 residues. The CDR3 DNA follows: TGCGCCAGCAGCTTGGGGTGGACAAACGAAGAGACCCAGTACTTC. Translating it yields CASSLGWTNEETQYF.

The rearrangement links TRBV5-1 to TRBJ2-1, with 10 positions matching TRBD1. V was clipped by 5 bases and J by 9 bases; unmatched bases: 11. There are 15 residues in the CDR3. Germline V lookup: CDR1 SGHRS, CDR2 YFSETQ. CDR3 coding DNA: TGCGCCAGCAGACTTTGGGACAGGGGCAGGGGTGAGCAGTTCTTC. This encodes CASRLWDRGRGEQFF.

This clone was counted once. The gene calls are TRBV11-3 and TRBJ2-2; TRBD2 aligns across 8 bases. V lost 4 bases to trimming and J lost 4 bases; unmatched junction nucleotides: 8. The length of the CDR3 is 16 residues. Germline loops: CDR1 SGHNT, CDR2 YENEEA. CDR3 sequence: CASSSGGGKGTGELFF. The CDR3 DNA is TGTGCCAGCAGCTCCGGGGGGGGAAAGGGCACCGGGGAGCTGTTTTTT.

This clone occurred once. The chain recombines TRBV19 with TRBJ2-5, with 9 positions matching TRBD1. Germline V gene data show CDR1 as LNHDA and CDR2 as SQIVND (reference sequence). V shed 5 bases and J 4 bases; nucleotides not matched to a gene: 11. The CDR3 has 16 residues. The CDR3 loop is CASSAWGTGRGETQYF. CDR3 coding DNA: TGTGCCAGTAGTGCCTGGGGGACAGGGAGGGGAGAGACCCAGTACTTC.

The rearrangement links TRBV7-3 to TRBJ2-3, with TRBD2 as a possible D gene (7 bases). The V and J ends lost 2 bases and 1 base respectively, with 16 bases between them. Looked up from germline, CDR1 is SGHTA and CDR2 is FQGTGA. The CDR3 sequence is 17 residues long. In DNA form, the CDR3 reads TGTGCCAGCAGCTTACGGGGGGCGAGAGCGGGCACAGATACGCAGTATTTT. Its protein is CASSLRGARAGTDTQYF.

This clone was observed once. This chain uses TRBV11-3 with TRBJ1-1, with 7 bases fitting TRBD1. The CDR3 contains 14 residues. The V gene end was trimmed by 5 bases and the J gene end by 4 bases; junction bases not matched to a gene: 7. From germline, CDR1 is SGHNT and CDR2 YENEEA. The CDR3 spells CASSPRGAITEAFF. In DNA form, the CDR3 reads TGTGCCAGCAGCCCCAGGGGGGCAATCACTGAAGCTTTCTTT.

The V call is TRBV11-2, the J call TRBJ1-2; the D gene is possibly TRBD1 (6 bases). The length of the CDR3 is 13 residues. CDR1 and CDR2 from the germline V gene are SGHAT and FQNNGV. Trimming removed 2 bases from V and 8 bases from J, with 12 bases in between. The CDR3 loop is CASSLRGSPGYTF. DNA of the CDR3: TGTGCCAGCAGCTTAAGGGGGAGTCCGGGCTACACCTTC.

The V gene is TRBV5-4, the J gene TRBJ1-2; D is uncertain. Trimming shortened V by 6 bases and J by 3 bases, and 24 bases separated the two germline ends. The germline V gene encodes CDR1 SGHNT and CDR2 YYREEE (reference sequence). This CDR3 is 17 amino acids long. The CDR3 reads CASTPGSLGNRDYGYTF. CDR3 bases: TGTGCCAGCACCCCGGGCAGCCTCGGGAATCGTGACTATGGCTACACCTTC. The variable domain in full, completed from reference TRBV5-4 and TRBJ1-2, reads ETGVTQSPTHLIKTRGQQVTLRCSSQSGHNTVSWYQQALGQGPQFIFQYYREEENGRGNFPPRFSGLQFPNYSSELNVNALELDDSALYLCASTPGSLGNRDYGYTFGSGTRLTVV.

This chain joins TRBV30 and TRBJ2-1; possibly TRBD1 for D (6 bases). V was pared by 7 bases and J by 1 base, with 8 bases between. CDR1 and CDR2 from the germline V gene are GTSNPN and SVGIG (reference sequence). CDR3 length: 12 amino acids. The CDR3 sequence: CALTGSYNEQFF. The DNA for the CDR3 is TGTGCCTTGACAGGTTCCTACAATGAGCAGTTCTTC.

This chain links TRBV10-3 with TRBJ2-7; 8 bases fit TRBD2. CDR1 ENHRY and CDR2 SYGVKD come from the germline V gene. Germline trimming cut 6 bases from V and 2 bases from J; bases unmatched to any gene: 6. The CDR3 consists of 14 residues. The DNA for the CDR3 is TGTGCCATCAGCTATAGCGGGACCACCTACGAGCAGTACTTC. Its translation is CAISYSGTTYEQYF.

The chain links TRBV19 to TRBJ1-5; no reliable D call. V gave up 0 bases and J gave up 5 bases, with 5 bases separating them. This CDR3 has 13 residues. Germline CDR1 LNHDA, CDR2 SQIVND (reference sequence). CDR3: CASSIDPDQPQHF. Written as DNA, the CDR3 is TGTGCCAGTAGTATAGACCCCGATCAGCCCCAGCATTTT. The full variable domain, in which reference TRBV19 and TRBJ1-5 provide the parts outside the CDR3, is DGGITQSPKYLFRKEGQNVTLSCEQNLNHDAMYWYRQDPGQGLRLIYYSQIVNDFQKGDIAEGYSVSREKKESFPLTVTSAQKNPTAFYLCASSIDPDQPQHFGDGTRLSIL.

The chain couples TRBV18 to TRBJ1-4, with TRBD1 matching over 9 bases. Germline-derived CDR1 and CDR2 are KGHSH and LQKENI. This CDR3 is 14 amino acids long. Unmatched junction bases numbered 6, after V lost 3 bases and J lost 10 bases. The CDR3 region has the DNA TGTGCCAGCTCACCTATACAGGGGGCCGGAAAACTGTTTTTT. This gives the protein CASSPIQGAGKLFF.

This clone was picked up one time. The V gene is TRBV7-7, the J gene TRBJ2-2; 15 bases are shared with TRBD2. The CDR3 contains 16 residues. The V segment lost 3 bases and the J segment 5 bases; nucleotides outside the gene matches: 1. Germline lookup yields CDR1 SSHAT and CDR2 FNYEAQ (reference sequence). CDR3 DNA: TGTGCCAGCAGCTTGGGACTAGCGGGAGGAACCGGGGAGCTGTTTTTT. Residues: CASSLGLAGGTGELFF.

This rearrangement joins TRBV7-2 to TRBJ1-2; D is unclear. The CDR3 contains 14 residues. Trimming removed 3 bases at V and 3 bases at J, with 11 bases between. Per the germline V gene, CDR1 is SGHTA and CDR2 is FQGNSA. In DNA form, the CDR3 reads TGTGCCAGCAGCTTTATGAACGGAGACTATGGCTACACCTTC. It translates to CASSFMNGDYGYTF.

V is TRBV11-2 and J is TRBJ2-1, with 11 bases identical to TRBD2. Losses at the gene ends were 3 bases for V and 7 bases for J; bases not matched to a gene: 5. CDR1 and CDR2 from the germline V gene are SGHAT and FQNNGV. CDR3 length equals 15 residues. The CDR3, as DNA: TGTGCCAGCAGCTTTACTAGCGGGGGTACGAATGAGCAGTTCTTC. Translation: CASSFTSGGTNEQFF.

The chain has TRBV18 and TRBJ2-1, with a possible D match to TRBD2 (6 bases). Between the trimmed V and J ends, which lost 1 base and 5 bases, there was a span of 9 bases. The CDR3 has 14 residues. Germline values: CDR1 KGHSH, CDR2 LQKENI. Here the CDR3 DNA reads TGTGCCAGCTCACCACGGGGGGAGCACAATGAGCAGTTCTTC. Encoded protein: CASSPRGEHNEQFF.

V is TRBV7-9 and J is TRBJ2-3; D unclear. In germline, CDR1 is SEHNR, CDR2 FQNEAQ (reference sequence). V gave up 3 bases and J gave up 2 bases, with 9 bases separating them. This CDR3 is 14 amino acids long. The chain's CDR3 is CASSFVLTTDTQYF. CDR3 DNA sequence: TGTGCCAGCAGCTTCGTACTCACCACAGATACGCAGTATTTT.

The chain has TRBV15 and TRBJ2-7, with D possibly being TRBD1 (5 bases). From germline, CDR1 is LNHNV and CDR2 YYDKDF (reference sequence). The CDR3 extends over 14 amino acids. Trimming stripped 1 base from V and 5 bases from J, with 12 bases between. The CDR3 sequence: CATSRGQGLDEQYF. The DNA of the CDR3 is TGTGCCACCAGCAGAGGGCAGGGTCTCGACGAGCAGTACTTC.

The chain links TRBV10-1 to TRBJ2-1; 9 bases are shared with TRBD2. Germline V gene lookup returns CDR1 WNHNN and CDR2 SYGVQD (reference sequence). The trim removed 7 bases at V and 12 bases at J, leaving 10 bases unmatched. The CDR3 has 13 residues. The CDR3 nucleotides are TGCGCCAGCAACCCGCGGGAGGGCCAGGGGCAGTTCTTC. It translates to CASNPREGQGQFF.

V usage is TRBV5-1 and J usage is TRBJ1-3; 10 bases align to TRBD1. The CDR3 spans 17 residues. Germline assignment: CDR1 SGHRS and CDR2 YFSETQ. After removal of 2 bases from V and 0 bases from J, the junction contained 5 bases not matched to a gene. CDR3 sequence: CASSLGTGANSGNTIYF. CDR3 coding DNA: TGCGCCAGCAGCTTAGGGACAGGGGCTAACTCTGGAAACACCATATATTTT.

This chain uses TRBV19 with TRBJ2-5; 8 bases agree with TRBD1. This CDR3 has 13 residues. Per germline, CDR1 LNHDA and CDR2 SQIVND (reference sequence). V shed 4 bases and J 11 bases; nucleotides not matched to a gene: 9. CDR3 bases: TGTGCCAGTAGTACAACAGGGGGAGCTCCTCAGTACTTC. Protein sequence: CASSTTGGAPQYF.

V gene TRBV5-1 combines with J gene TRBJ2-1; D is unclear. The V gene lost 3 bases and the J gene lost 6 bases, with 10 bases spanning the gap. Per germline, CDR1 SGHRS and CDR2 YFSETQ. The CDR3 totals 13 residues. CDR3 nucleotide sequence: TGCGCCAGCAGCTCCCCAGGTTTCAATGAGCAGTTCTTC. Translated: CASSSPGFNEQFF.

This chain links TRBV27 with TRBJ2-5; no reliable D call. V lost 4 bases and J lost 4, with 10 bases in between. This CDR3 comprises 13 residues. The germline gives CDR1 MNHEY, CDR2 SMNVEV (reference sequence). Written as DNA, the CDR3 is TGTGCCAGCAGTTACGCACATGGAGAGACCCAGTACTTC. It yields the protein CASSYAHGETQYF.

The chain recombines TRBV11-2 with TRBJ2-5; D perhaps matches TRBD1 (6 bases). V was trimmed by 4 bases and J by 1 base, leaving 10 bases between them. The CDR3 runs to 14 residues. The germline V gene has CDR1 SGHAT and CDR2 FQNNGV. The CDR3 region has the DNA TGTGCCAGCAGCTCGGGACACCTCCAAGAGACCCAGTACTTC. Amino acid sequence: CASSSGHLQETQYF.

This rearrangement joins TRBV7-9 to TRBJ1-1; no reliable D call. The ends were cut back, 5 bases at V and 7 bases at J, with 2 bases in the middle. The CDR3 has 9 amino acids. The germline gives CDR1 SEHNR, CDR2 FQNEAQ (reference sequence). The CDR3: CASSHEAFF. The CDR3 nucleotides are TGTGCCAGCAGCCATGAAGCTTTCTTT.

The chain combines TRBV7-2 with TRBJ1-2; no clear D. CDR3 length: 13 residues. V dropped 5 bases and J dropped 2 bases, with 9 bases sitting between them. Germline loops: CDR1 SGHTA, CDR2 FQGNSA. CDR3 nucleotide sequence: TGTGCCAGCAGCCCCGGGTCCAACTATGGCTACACCTTC. As protein: CASSPGSNYGYTF.

This clone was found once. The rearrangement joins TRBV4-3 to TRBJ2-1; TRBD1 agrees at 7 bases. The CDR3 sequence is 18 residues long. Unmatched junction bases numbered 8, after V lost 0 bases and J lost 0 bases. Germline CDR1 LGHNA, CDR2 YSLEER. The CDR3 reads CASSQEIPGTVSYNEQFF. CDR3 coding DNA: TGCGCCAGCAGCCAAGAAATCCCCGGGACAGTCTCCTACAATGAGCAGTTCTTC.

The CDR3 DNA reads as TGTGCCAGCAGTCCCCCAACAGGGGGCCTCTCCTACGAGCAGTACTTC. Translating gives CASSPPTGGLSYEQYF. This rearrangement joins TRBV28 to TRBJ2-7, with 9 bases aligning to TRBD1. From germline, CDR1 is MDHEN and CDR2 SYDVKM. The ends lost 5 bases at V and 0 bases at J; junction bases unmatched: 8. CDR3 length equals 16 residues.

The chain couples TRBV5-1 to TRBJ2-2; TRBD2 agrees at 12 bases. The V segment lost 4 bases and the J segment 3 bases; nucleotides outside the gene matches: 1. Germline V gives CDR1 SGHRS, CDR2 YFSETQ. This CDR3 spans 15 amino acids. As DNA, the CDR3 is TGCGCCAGCAGCCGGACTAGCGGGGACACCGGGGAGCTGTTTTTT. Amino acid sequence: CASSRTSGDTGELFF.

The chain uses TRBV20-1 and TRBJ1-4, with D uncertain. V gave up 7 bases and J gave up 5 bases, with 5 bases separating them. From germline, CDR1 is DFQATT and CDR2 SNEGSKA (reference sequence). CDR3 length equals 10 residues. The CDR3 sequence is CSVQNEKLFF. CDR3 sequence (DNA): TGCAGTGTACAAAATGAAAAACTGTTTTTT.